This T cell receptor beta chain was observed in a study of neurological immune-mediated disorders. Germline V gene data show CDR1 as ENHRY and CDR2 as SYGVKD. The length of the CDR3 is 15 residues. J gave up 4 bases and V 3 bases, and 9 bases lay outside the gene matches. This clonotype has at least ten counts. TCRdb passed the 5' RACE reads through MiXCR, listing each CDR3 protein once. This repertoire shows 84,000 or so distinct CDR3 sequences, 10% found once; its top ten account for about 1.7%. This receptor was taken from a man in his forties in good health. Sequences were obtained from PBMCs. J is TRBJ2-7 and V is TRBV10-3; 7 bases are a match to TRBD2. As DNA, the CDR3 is TGTGCCATCAGTGACCCCCCCGGGGGGAGTTACGAGCAGTACTTC. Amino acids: CAISDPPGGSYEQYF.